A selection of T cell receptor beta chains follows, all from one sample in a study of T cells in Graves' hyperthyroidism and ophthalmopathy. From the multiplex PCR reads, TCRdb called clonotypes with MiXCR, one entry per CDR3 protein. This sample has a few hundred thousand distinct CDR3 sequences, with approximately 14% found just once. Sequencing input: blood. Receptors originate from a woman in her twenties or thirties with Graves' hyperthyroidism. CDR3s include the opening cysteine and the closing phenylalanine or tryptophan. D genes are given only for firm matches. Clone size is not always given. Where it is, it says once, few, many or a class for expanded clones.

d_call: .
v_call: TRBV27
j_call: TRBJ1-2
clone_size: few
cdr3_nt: TGTGCCAGCAGTTTAAGTCCGCTCTATGGCTACACCTTC
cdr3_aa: CASSLSPLYGYTF

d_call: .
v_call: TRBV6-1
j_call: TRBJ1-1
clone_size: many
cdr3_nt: TGTGCCAGCAGTTATTCCCCGGGGACCGAAACTGAAGCTTTCTTT
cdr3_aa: CASSYSPGTETEAFF

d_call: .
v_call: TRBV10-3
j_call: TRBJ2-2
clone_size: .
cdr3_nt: TGTGCCATCAGTGAGCGGATCGACCTAAACACCGGGGAGCTGTTTTTT
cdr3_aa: CAISERIDLNTGELFF

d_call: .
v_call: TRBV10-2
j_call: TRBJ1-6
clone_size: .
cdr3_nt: TGCGCCAGTAACCCACAGGGTACTTCACCCCTCCACTTT
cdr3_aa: CASNPQGTSPLHF

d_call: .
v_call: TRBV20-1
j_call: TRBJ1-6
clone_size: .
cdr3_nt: TGCAGTGCTAGTGGGGGGGGAAATTCACCCCTCCACTTT
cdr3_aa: CSASGGGNSPLHF

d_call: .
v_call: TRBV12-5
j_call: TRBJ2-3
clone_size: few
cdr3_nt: TGTGCTAGTGGAACCGGGGCAGGCACAGATACGCAGTATTTT
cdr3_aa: CASGTGAGTDTQYF

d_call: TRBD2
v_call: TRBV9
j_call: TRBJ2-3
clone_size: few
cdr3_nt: TGTGCCAGCAGCGTAGCTCGACCGACTAGCGGGAGACCACCCCGGGGCACAGATACGCAGTATTTT
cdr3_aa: CASSVARPTSGRPPRGTDTQYF

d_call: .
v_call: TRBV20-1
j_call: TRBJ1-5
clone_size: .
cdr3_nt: TGCAGTGCTAGAGAGGACGGTACTAGGGGCAATCAGCCCCAGCATTTT
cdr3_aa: CSAREDGTRGNQPQHF

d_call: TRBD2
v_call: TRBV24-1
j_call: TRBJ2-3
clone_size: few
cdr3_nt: TGTGCCACCAGCTTAGCGGGAGACGCCGACGTCAAGTATTTT
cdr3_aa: CATSLAGDADVKYF

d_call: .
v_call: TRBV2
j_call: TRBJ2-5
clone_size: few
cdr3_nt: TGTGCCGGCAGTGAAGCGCGAGGGGGAACAGAGTACTTC
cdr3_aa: CAGSEARGGTEYF